Shown below are 29 T cell receptor beta chains from a single sample sequenced in a study of T cell responses to AZD1222 COVID-19 vaccine. Generated by immunoSEQ multiplex PCR, the TCRdb table keeps only in-frame clones and is missing some. The sample consists of 99,000 or so clones, roughly nine tenths of them appearing once. The source material was peripheral blood, sampled 28 days after the second AZD1222 dose. These TCRs come from an adult who received the AZD1222 COVID-19 vaccine.

The chain links TRBV7-9 to TRBJ1-4; D remains ambiguous. This CDR3 has 15 residues. The V gene lost 5 bases and the J gene lost 7 bases, with 17 bases spanning the gap. Germline V gene sequence: CDR1 SEHNR, CDR2 FQNEAQ (reference sequence). The CDR3 reads CASSPRNFGSEKLFF. The CDR3 bases are TGTGCCAGCAGCCCCCGAAATTTCGGGAGTGAAAAACTGTTTTTT.

This clone was recorded a few times. The chain joins TRBV7-9 to TRBJ2-7; D unresolved. V was shortened by 3 bases and J by 5 bases, with 8 bases between the two germline ends. This CDR3 spans 12 amino acids. Germline-derived CDR1 and CDR2 are SEHNR and FQNEAQ (reference sequence). The CDR3 DNA reads as TGTGCCAGCAGCTTGGGGTCCCACGAGCAGTACTTC. Translated, it gives CASSLGSHEQYF.

The chain recombines TRBV24-1 with TRBJ1-1, with a possible D match to TRBD1 (5 bases). In germline, CDR1 is KGHDR, CDR2 SFDVKD. V was clipped by 3 bases and J by 2 bases, with 18 bases between them. The CDR3 is 17 amino acids. The CDR3 DNA reads TGTGCCACCAGTGATGGGACTCCAGTTCAAAGAAACACTGAAGCTTTCTTT. Translating gives CATSDGTPVQRNTEAFF.

This clone showed up just once. The rearrangement uses TRBV27 and TRBJ1-5; possibly TRBD1 for D (6 bases). The CDR3 totals 15 residues. Germline CDR1 is MNHEY and CDR2 is SMNVEV (reference sequence). V lost 6 bases to trimming and J lost 4 bases, with 16 bases between them. The CDR3 DNA is TGTGCCAGCAGGGCTACAGGGCTTAGTAATCAGCCCCAGCATTTT. Its translation: CASRATGLSNQPQHF.

The chain links TRBV4-3 to TRBJ1-4; 10 bases line up with TRBD1. The CDR3 loop spans 15 amino acids. Germline V gives CDR1 LGHNA, CDR2 YSLEER. Germline trimming cut 5 bases from V and 6 bases from J; bases unmatched to any gene: 6. The CDR3 sequence: CASSILTGGDEKLFF. The CDR3 DNA sequence: TGCGCCAGCAGCATCCTGACAGGGGGCGATGAAAAACTGTTTTTT.

The genes are TRBV19 and TRBJ1-1; D gene unclear. The CDR3 is made up of 14 amino acids. The germline gives CDR1 LNHDA, CDR2 SQIVND (reference sequence). Trimming pared 2 bases from V and 5 bases from J, leaving 12 bases between. The CDR3 DNA is TGTGCCAGTAGTATATCTTGGCTTAGGACTGAAGCTTTCTTT. Translation: CASSISWLRTEAFF.

CDR3 bases: TGTGCCAGCAGCCCCGCCCAGGGACTTCCCACCGGGGAGCTGTTTTTT. Protein product: CASSPAQGLPTGELFF. V usage is TRBV11-2 and J usage is TRBJ2-2; tentatively, D is TRBD2 (6 bases). Germline V lookup: CDR1 SGHAT, CDR2 FQNNGV. Trimming cost V 5 bases and J 4 bases, with 17 bases left between them. The CDR3 has 16 residues.

The rearrangement uses TRBV9 and TRBJ2-7; 8 bases are shared with TRBD1. The CDR3 extends over 15 amino acids. Unmatched junction bases numbered 9, after V lost 5 bases and J lost 2 bases. Germline loops: CDR1 SGDLS, CDR2 YYNGEE. CDR3 sequence reads: CASSDRGLLTYEQYF. CDR3 nucleotide sequence: TGTGCCAGCAGTGACAGGGGACTCCTTACCTACGAGCAGTACTTC.

The chain combines TRBV28 with TRBJ2-7; D is perhaps TRBD2 (6 bases). The CDR3 consists of 18 residues. CDR1 MDHEN and CDR2 SYDVKM come from the germline V gene. V lost 6 bases and J 5 bases, leaving 29 bases between the germline ends. The CDR3 region is CASSPTGVGAGGVNEQYF. The CDR3 DNA follows: TGTGCCAGCAGCCCCACGGGGGTGGGAGCAGGTGGAGTGAACGAGCAGTACTTC.

The chain links TRBV5-1 to TRBJ2-1; 7 bases line up with TRBD1. After removal of 4 bases from V and 2 bases from J, the junction contained 3 bases not matched to a gene. Germline V lookup: CDR1 SGHRS, CDR2 YFSETQ. There are 14 residues in the CDR3. CDR3: CASSLDRAYNEQFF. The CDR3 nucleotides read TGCGCCAGCAGCCTCGACAGGGCCTACAATGAGCAGTTCTTC.

This rearrangement joins TRBV7-2 to TRBJ2-5; D unclear. Germline-derived CDR1 and CDR2 are SGHTA and FQGNSA. Between the trimmed V and J ends, which lost 2 bases and 5 bases, there was a span of 9 bases. The CDR3 is 13 residues long. The CDR3 is CASSLLFGETQYF. The DNA of the CDR3 is TGTGCCAGCAGCTTATTATTTGGGGAGACCCAGTACTTC.

This chain uses TRBV28 with TRBJ2-1; tentative D call: TRBD1 (7 bases). The V gene lost 5 bases and the J gene lost 3 bases, with 11 bases spanning the gap. The CDR3 has 14 amino acids. Germline CDR1 is MDHEN and CDR2 is SYDVKM. The CDR3 DNA reads TGTGCCAGCAGTCCTCAGGGGGGCTACAATGAGCAGTTCTTC. Translating gives CASSPQGGYNEQFF.

This chain links TRBV10-3 with TRBJ1-2; D is possibly TRBD1 (5 bases). V was pared by 4 bases and J by 7 bases, with 16 bases between. The CDR3 covers 14 residues. Germline V lookup: CDR1 ENHRY, CDR2 SYGVKD. CDR3 region: CAISGEGYLGGYTF. The CDR3 coding sequence is TGTGCCATCAGTGGGGAGGGGTACTTAGGTGGCTACACCTTC.

The chain combines TRBV4-3 with TRBJ2-2; tentatively, D is TRBD1 (5 bases). Trimming cost V 1 base and J 7 bases, with 10 bases left between them. The CDR3 totals 14 residues. Germline V CDR1 and CDR2: LGHNA, YSLEER. This chain's CDR3 is CASSQGQGNGELFF. CDR3 nucleotides: TGCGCCAGCAGCCAAGGGCAGGGCAACGGGGAGCTGTTTTTT.

The chain combines TRBV28 with TRBJ1-5; the match to TRBD1 covers 10 bases. Germline V gives CDR1 MDHEN, CDR2 SYDVKM. The CDR3 consists of 15 residues. The ends lost 6 bases at V and 6 bases at J; junction bases unmatched: 8. For the CDR3, the DNA is TGTGCCAGCAGGATAGACAGGGGGCTAACTCAGCCCCAGCATTTT. Translated, it gives CASRIDRGLTQPQHF.

CDR3 nucleotide sequence: TGTGCCAGCAGCCAGATGGGATCGAGCTATGGCTACACCTTC. Its translation: CASSQMGSSYGYTF. The genes are TRBV14 and TRBJ1-2; D is unclear. The CDR3 extends over 14 amino acids. Trimming shortened V by 3 bases and J by 4 bases, and 12 bases separated the two germline ends. Germline lookup yields CDR1 SGHDN and CDR2 FVKESK.

The chain has TRBV3-1 (or the pseudogene TRBV3-2) and TRBJ2-5; TRBD2 agrees at 10 bases. This CDR3 is built from 15 residues. V lost 0 bases and J lost 7; bases outside the gene matches: 5. Germline values: CDR1 LGHDT, CDR2 YNNKEL (reference sequence). The CDR3 spells CASSQERLAGGTQYF. CDR3 sequence (DNA): TGTGCCAGCAGCCAAGAACGACTAGCGGGTGGGACCCAGTACTTC.

This clone was counted only a few times. The chain couples TRBV5-1 to TRBJ2-7, with a possible D match to TRBD2 (6 bases). The CDR3 consists of 14 residues. Germline CDR1 SGHRS, CDR2 YFSETQ. Trimming removed 5 bases at V and 5 bases at J, with 17 bases between. The DNA for the CDR3 is TGCGCCAGCAGGCAGCGGGCGCCGGGGGACGAGCAGTACTTC. This gives the protein CASRQRAPGDEQYF. The whole variable domain, remainder taken from reference TRBV5-1 and TRBJ2-7, is KAGVTQTPRYLIKTRGQQVTLSCSPISGHRSVSWYQQTPGQGLQFLFEYFSETQRNKGNFPGRFSGRQFSNSRSEMNVSTLELGDSALYLCASRQRAPGDEQYFGPGTRLTVT.

The chain employs TRBV12-3 or TRBV12-4 and TRBJ1-4; no reliable D call. CDR3 length equals 11 residues. V lost 6 bases, J lost 5 bases, and 4 bases lay in between. CDR3: CASRVNEKLFF. In nucleotides, the CDR3 is TGTGCCAGCAGGGTCAATGAAAAACTGTTTTTT.

The rearrangement joins TRBV7-2 to TRBJ2-3; 11 nucleotides agree with TRBD2. Germline loops: CDR1 SGHTA, CDR2 FQGNSA. V was clipped by 5 bases and J by 2 bases; unmatched bases: 6. This CDR3 is built from 16 residues. The CDR3 DNA follows: TGTGCCAGCAGCCCCCCGGGACTAGCGGCCACAGATACGCAGTATTTT. It is translated as CASSPPGLAATDTQYF. The variable domain in full, completed from reference TRBV7-2 and TRBJ2-3, reads GAGVSQSPSNKVTEKGKDVELRCDPISGHTALYWYRQSLGQGLEFLIYFQGNSAPDKSGLPSDRFSAERTGGSVSTLTIQRTQQEDSAVYLCASSPPGLAATDTQYFGPGTRLTVL.

This rearrangement joins TRBV5-1 to TRBJ2-7; weak D call: TRBD1 (5 bases). The V end lost 1 base, the J end lost 4 bases, and 12 bases lay between the germline ends. The germline gives CDR1 SGHRS, CDR2 YFSETQ. This CDR3 comprises 14 residues. The DNA of the CDR3 is TGCGCCAGCAGCTTGCGGCAGGGATGGTACGAGCAGTACTTC. This codes for CASSLRQGWYEQYF.

A few counts support this clone. The chain has TRBV6-5 and TRBJ2-1; a possible D gene is TRBD1 (5 bases). CDR1 MNHEY and CDR2 SVGAGI come from the germline V gene. This CDR3 region has 12 residues. Trimming pared 6 bases from V and 10 bases from J, leaving 13 bases between. The CDR3 is CASRIQEYEQFF. The CDR3 nucleotides are TGTGCCAGCAGAATACAGGAATACGAGCAGTTCTTC.

This rearrangement joins TRBV7-3 to TRBJ2-1; 10 bases line up with TRBD2. J was trimmed by 5 bases and V by 5 bases; bases with no gene match: 6. This CDR3 is built from 15 residues. Germline values: CDR1 SGHTA, CDR2 FQGTGA. The CDR3 bases are TGTGCCAGCAGCCAACAAGGACTAGCGGACAATGAGCAGTTCTTC. Amino acids: CASSQQGLADNEQFF.

The rearrangement joins TRBV6-5 to TRBJ2-7; D possibly matches TRBD1 or TRBD2 (5 bases each). The CDR3 is 14 amino acids. CDR1 is MNHEY, CDR2 SVGAGI, per germline. Trimming removed 6 bases from V and 2 bases from J, with 14 bases in between. CDR3 region: CASRTPGRPYEQYF. As DNA, the CDR3 is TGTGCCAGCAGGACCCCGGGACGTCCCTACGAGCAGTACTTC.

The V gene is TRBV7-3, the J gene TRBJ1-1; perhaps TRBD1 as D (5 bases). CDR1 and CDR2 from the germline V gene are SGHTA and FQGTGA. The CDR3 spans 15 residues. V gave up 5 bases and J gave up 2 bases, with 15 bases separating them. DNA of the CDR3: TGTGCCAGCAGCGCTACTGGGGGGTTAAACACTGAAGCTTTCTTT. Translation gives CASSATGGLNTEAFF.

This rearrangement joins TRBV7-9 to TRBJ2-3, with D perhaps assigned TRBD1 or TRBD2 (5 bases each). Germline loops: CDR1 SEHNR, CDR2 FQNEAQ (reference sequence). V was cut by 4 bases and J by 0 bases, with 11 bases left in between. This CDR3 has 15 amino acids. The CDR3 is CASSSRGFSTDTQYF. The CDR3 nucleotides are TGTGCCAGCAGCTCCCGGGGCTTCAGCACAGATACGCAGTATTTT. The full variable domain, in which reference TRBV7-9 and TRBJ2-3 provide the parts outside the CDR3, is DTGVSQNPRHKITKRGQNVTFRCDPISEHNRLYWYRQTLGQGPEFLTYFQNEAQLEKSRLLSDRFSAERPKGSFSTLEIQRTEQGDSAMYLCASSSRGFSTDTQYFGPGTRLTVL.

CDR3 region: CASSSGAYEQYF. In nucleotides, the CDR3 is TGTGCCAGCAGCTCTGGGGCCTACGAGCAGTACTTC. The rearrangement uses TRBV7-9 and TRBJ2-7, with no clear D. Germline V gene data show CDR1 as SEHNR and CDR2 as FQNEAQ (reference sequence). The V end was cut by 4 bases, the J end by 2 bases, with 6 bases between. The CDR3 spans 12 residues.

The chain carries TRBV27 and TRBJ2-2, with D possibly being TRBD1 (5 bases). The CDR3 covers 14 residues. Germline CDR1 reads MNHEY; CDR2 reads SMNVEV (reference sequence). Trimming pared 9 bases from V and 2 bases from J, leaving 13 bases between. This CDR3 reads CASGWGRNTGELFF. Here the CDR3 DNA reads TGTGCCAGTGGCTGGGGCCGTAACACCGGGGAGCTGTTTTTT.

The chain links TRBV5-1 to TRBJ1-4, with TRBD1 identical over 8 bases. The ends lost 6 bases at V and 6 bases at J; junction bases unmatched: 7. The CDR3 loop spans 14 amino acids. Germline CDR1 is SGHRS and CDR2 is YFSETQ. CDR3 loop: CASKYVTGDEKLFF. CDR3 coding DNA: TGCGCCAGCAAATATGTGACAGGGGATGAAAAACTGTTTTTT.